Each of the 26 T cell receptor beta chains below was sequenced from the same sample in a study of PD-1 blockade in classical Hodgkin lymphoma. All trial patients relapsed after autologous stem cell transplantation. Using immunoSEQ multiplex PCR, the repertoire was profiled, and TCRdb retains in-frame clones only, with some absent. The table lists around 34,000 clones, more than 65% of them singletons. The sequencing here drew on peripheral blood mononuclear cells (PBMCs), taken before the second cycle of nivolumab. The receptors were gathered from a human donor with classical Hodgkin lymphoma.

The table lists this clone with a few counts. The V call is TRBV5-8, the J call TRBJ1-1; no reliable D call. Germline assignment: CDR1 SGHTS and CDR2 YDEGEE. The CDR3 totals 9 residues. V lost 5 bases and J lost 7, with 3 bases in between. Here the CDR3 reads CASRREAFF. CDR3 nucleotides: TGTGCCAGCAGACGTGAAGCTTTCTTT.

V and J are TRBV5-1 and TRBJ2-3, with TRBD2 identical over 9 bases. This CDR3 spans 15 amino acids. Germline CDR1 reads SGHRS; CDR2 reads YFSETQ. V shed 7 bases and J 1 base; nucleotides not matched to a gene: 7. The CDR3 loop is CASYQPSGGTDTQYF. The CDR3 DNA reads TGCGCCAGCTATCAACCTAGCGGGGGCACAGATACGCAGTATTTT.

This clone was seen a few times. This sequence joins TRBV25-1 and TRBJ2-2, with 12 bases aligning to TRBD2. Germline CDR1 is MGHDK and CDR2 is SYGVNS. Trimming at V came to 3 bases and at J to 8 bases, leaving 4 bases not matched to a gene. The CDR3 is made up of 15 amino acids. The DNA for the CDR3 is TGTGCCAGCAGTGAGGCTAGCGGGGGGGCTGGGGAGCTGTTTTTT. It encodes CASSEASGGAGELFF. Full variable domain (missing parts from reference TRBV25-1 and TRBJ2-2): EADIYQTPRYLVIGTGKKITLECSQTMGHDKMYWYQQDPGMELHLIHYSYGVNSTEKGDLSSESTVSRIRTEHFPLTLESARPSHTSQYLCASSEASGGAGELFFGEGSRLTVL.

CDR3 region: CASSQDWGGDYSGELFF. The CDR3 DNA sequence: TGCGCCAGCAGCCAAGATTGGGGGGGCGATTACTCCGGGGAGCTGTTTTTT. The gene calls are TRBV4-3 and TRBJ2-2; possibly TRBD2 for D (7 bases). V gave up 0 bases and J gave up 6 bases, with 17 bases separating them. CDR3 length: 17 amino acids. Germline loops: CDR1 LGHNA, CDR2 YSLEER.

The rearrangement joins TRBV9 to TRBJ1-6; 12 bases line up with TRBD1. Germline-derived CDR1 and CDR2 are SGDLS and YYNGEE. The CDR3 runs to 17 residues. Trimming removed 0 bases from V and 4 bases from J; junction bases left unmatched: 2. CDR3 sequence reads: CASSVGGQGAYNSPLHF. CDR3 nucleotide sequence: TGTGCCAGCAGCGTAGGGGGACAGGGGGCTTATAATTCACCCCTCCACTTT.

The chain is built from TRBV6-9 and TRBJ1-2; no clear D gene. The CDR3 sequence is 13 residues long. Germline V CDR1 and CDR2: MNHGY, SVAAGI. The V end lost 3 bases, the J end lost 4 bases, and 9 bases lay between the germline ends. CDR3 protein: CASSYGVSYGYTF. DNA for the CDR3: TGTGCCAGCAGTTACGGGGTTTCCTATGGCTACACCTTC.

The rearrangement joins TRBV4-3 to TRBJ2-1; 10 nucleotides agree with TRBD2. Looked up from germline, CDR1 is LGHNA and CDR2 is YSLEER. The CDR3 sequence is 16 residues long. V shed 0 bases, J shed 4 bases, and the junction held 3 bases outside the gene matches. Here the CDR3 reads CASSQDRTSGYNEQFF. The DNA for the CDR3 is TGCGCCAGCAGCCAAGATCGGACTAGCGGTTACAATGAGCAGTTCTTC.

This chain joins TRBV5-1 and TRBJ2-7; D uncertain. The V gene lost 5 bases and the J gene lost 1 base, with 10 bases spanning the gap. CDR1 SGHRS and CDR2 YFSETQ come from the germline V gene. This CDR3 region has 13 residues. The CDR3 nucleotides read TGCGCCAGCAGTCGGACGGTTTCCTACGAGCAGTACTTC. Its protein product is CASSRTVSYEQYF.

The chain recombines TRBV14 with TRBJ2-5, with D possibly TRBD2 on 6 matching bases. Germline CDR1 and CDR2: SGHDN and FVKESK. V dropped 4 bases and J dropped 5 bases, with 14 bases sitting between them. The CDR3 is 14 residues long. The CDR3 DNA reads TGTGCCAGCAGCCTCGGGCGGGAAAAGGAGACCCAGTACTTC. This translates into CASSLGREKETQYF.

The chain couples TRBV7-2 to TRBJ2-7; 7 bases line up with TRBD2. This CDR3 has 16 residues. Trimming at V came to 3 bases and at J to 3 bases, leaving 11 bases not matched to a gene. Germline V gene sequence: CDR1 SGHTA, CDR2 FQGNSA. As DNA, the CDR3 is TGTGCCAGCAGCTTCGGTCTCAGCGGGGACTACTACGAGCAGTACTTC. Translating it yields CASSFGLSGDYYEQYF.

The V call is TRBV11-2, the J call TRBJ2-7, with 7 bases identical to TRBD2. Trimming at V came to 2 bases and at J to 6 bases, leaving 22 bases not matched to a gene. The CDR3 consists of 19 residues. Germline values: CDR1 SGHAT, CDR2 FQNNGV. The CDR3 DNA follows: TGTGCCAGCAGCTTAAGTGGGGCACCACGGTCCAAGGGAGGGCCCGAGCAGTACTTC. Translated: CASSLSGAPRSKGGPEQYF.

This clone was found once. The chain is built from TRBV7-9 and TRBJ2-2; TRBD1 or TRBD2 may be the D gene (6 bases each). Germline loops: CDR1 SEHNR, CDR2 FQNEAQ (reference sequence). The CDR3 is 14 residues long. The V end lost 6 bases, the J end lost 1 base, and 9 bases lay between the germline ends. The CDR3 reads CASSKGGNTGELFF. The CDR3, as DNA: TGTGCCAGCAGTAAGGGGGGGAACACCGGGGAGCTGTTTTTT.

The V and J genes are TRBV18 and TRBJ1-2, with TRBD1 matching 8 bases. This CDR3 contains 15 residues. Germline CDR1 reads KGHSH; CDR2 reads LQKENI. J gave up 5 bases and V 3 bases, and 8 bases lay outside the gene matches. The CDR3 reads CASSPGTGVDYGYTF. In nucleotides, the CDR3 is TGTGCCAGCTCACCCGGGACAGGAGTCGATTATGGCTACACCTTC.

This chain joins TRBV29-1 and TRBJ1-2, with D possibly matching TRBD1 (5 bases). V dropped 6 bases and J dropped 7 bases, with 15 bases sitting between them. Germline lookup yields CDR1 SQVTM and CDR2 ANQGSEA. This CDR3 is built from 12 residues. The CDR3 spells CSVKLQGSGYTF. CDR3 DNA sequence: TGCAGCGTGAAACTCCAGGGTTCTGGCTACACCTTC.

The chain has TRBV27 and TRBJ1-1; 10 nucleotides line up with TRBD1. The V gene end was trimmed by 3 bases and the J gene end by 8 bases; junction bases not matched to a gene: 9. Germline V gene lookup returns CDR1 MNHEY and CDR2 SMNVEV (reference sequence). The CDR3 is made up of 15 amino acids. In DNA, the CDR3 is TGTGCCAGCAGTTTCTGGACAGGGGGGGTTGCGGAAGCTTTCTTT. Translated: CASSFWTGGVAEAFF.

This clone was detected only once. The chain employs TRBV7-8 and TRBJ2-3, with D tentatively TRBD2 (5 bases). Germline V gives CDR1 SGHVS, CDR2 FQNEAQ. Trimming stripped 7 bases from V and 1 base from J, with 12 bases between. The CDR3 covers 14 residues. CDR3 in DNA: TGTGCCAGCACCCTAGGGCGGGGCACAGATACGCAGTATTTT. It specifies CASTLGRGTDTQYF.

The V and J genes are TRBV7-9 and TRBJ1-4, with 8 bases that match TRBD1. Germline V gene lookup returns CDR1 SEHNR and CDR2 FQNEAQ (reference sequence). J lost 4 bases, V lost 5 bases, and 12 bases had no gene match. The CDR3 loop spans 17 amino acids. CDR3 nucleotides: TGTGCCAGCAGCCCCTGGGGCCAGGGGGCCGGTAATGAAAAACTGTTTTTT. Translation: CASSPWGQGAGNEKLFF.

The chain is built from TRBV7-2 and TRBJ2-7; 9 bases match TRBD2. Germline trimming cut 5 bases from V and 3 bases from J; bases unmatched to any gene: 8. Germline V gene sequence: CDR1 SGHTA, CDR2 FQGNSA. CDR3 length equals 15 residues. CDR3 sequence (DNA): TGTGCCAGCAGCGCGTCACCTAGCGGGGTCTACGAGCAGTACTTC. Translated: CASSASPSGVYEQYF.

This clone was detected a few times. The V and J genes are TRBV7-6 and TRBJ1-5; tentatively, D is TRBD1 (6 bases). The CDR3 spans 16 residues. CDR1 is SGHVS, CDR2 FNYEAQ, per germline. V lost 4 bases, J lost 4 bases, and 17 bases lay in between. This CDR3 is CASSSGVLAQNQPQHF. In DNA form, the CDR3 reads TGTGCCAGCAGCTCAGGGGTGCTGGCACAAAATCAGCCCCAGCATTTT.

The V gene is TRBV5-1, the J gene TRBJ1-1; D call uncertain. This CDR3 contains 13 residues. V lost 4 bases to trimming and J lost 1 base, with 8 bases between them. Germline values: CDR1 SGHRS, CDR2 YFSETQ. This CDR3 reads CASSTNKNTEAFF. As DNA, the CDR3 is TGCGCCAGCAGCACAAATAAGAACACTGAAGCTTTCTTT.

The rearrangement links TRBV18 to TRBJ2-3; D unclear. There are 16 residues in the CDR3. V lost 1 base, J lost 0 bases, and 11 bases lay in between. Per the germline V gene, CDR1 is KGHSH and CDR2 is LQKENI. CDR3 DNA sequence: TGTGCCAGCTCACCACTTGGCAGCCGGAGCACAGATACGCAGTATTTT. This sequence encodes CASSPLGSRSTDTQYF.

The CDR3, as DNA: TGTGCCAGCAAACCAGTGAGGGATGACAATGAGCAGTTCTTC. It translates to CASKPVRDDNEQFF. The chain uses TRBV6-1 and TRBJ2-1; D is possibly TRBD2 (5 bases). The V end was cut by 7 bases, the J end by 5 bases, with 15 bases between. CDR3 size: 14 residues. Germline CDR1 and CDR2: MNHNS and SASEGT.

This CDR3 reads CASSPPRDRGNEQYF. The DNA for the CDR3 is TGTGCCAGCAGCCCCCCCCGGGACAGGGGGAACGAGCAGTACTTC. The gene calls are TRBV7-9 and TRBJ2-7; 11 nucleotides match TRBD1. Germline V gene data show CDR1 as SEHNR and CDR2 as FQNEAQ (reference sequence). The CDR3 has 15 amino acids. J lost 5 bases, V lost 5 bases, and 8 bases had no gene match.

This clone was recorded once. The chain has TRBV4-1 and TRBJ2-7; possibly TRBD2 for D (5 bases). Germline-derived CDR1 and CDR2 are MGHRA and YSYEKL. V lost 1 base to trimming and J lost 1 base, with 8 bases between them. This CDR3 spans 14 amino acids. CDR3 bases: TGCGCCAGCAGCCAAGGAGGGAGTTCCTACGAGCAGTACTTC. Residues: CASSQGGSSYEQYF.

The chain's CDR3 is CASGPRTGGHEQYF. CDR3 DNA sequence: TGTGCTAGTGGTCCCCGGACAGGGGGACACGAGCAGTACTTC. The chain joins TRBV12-5 to TRBJ2-7; 10 bases align to TRBD1. The CDR3 extends over 14 amino acids. The V and J ends lost 5 bases and 5 bases, in that order; junction bases with no gene match: 6. Germline CDR1 reads LGHNT; CDR2 reads FRNRAP.

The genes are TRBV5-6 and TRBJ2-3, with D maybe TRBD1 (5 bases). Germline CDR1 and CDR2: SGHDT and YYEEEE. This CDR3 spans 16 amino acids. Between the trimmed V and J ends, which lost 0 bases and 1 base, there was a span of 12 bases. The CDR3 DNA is TGTGCCAGCAGCTTGGGGCCGCCAGGGCGCACAGATACGCAGTATTTT. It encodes CASSLGPPGRTDTQYF. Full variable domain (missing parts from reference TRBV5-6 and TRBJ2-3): DAGVTQSPTHLIKTRGQQVTLRCSPKSGHDTVSWYQQALGQGPQFIFQYYEEEERQRGNFPDRFSGHQFPNYSSELNVNALLLGDSALYLCASSLGPPGRTDTQYFGPGTRLTVL.